Following are 21 T cell receptor beta chains from one sample sequenced in a study of T cells in Graves' hyperthyroidism and ophthalmopathy. Amplification of TCR beta CDR3 regions used RNA as the template. The TCR CDR3 was amplified in a first-round RT-PCR using the HTBI primer set. TCRdb analysed the multiplex PCR reads with MiXCR anew, one entry per CDR3 protein. The data hold about 280,000 distinct CDR3 sequences, with around 25% observed a single time. Sequences were obtained from blood. These receptors were collected from a man aged 35-49 years with Graves' hyperthyroidism that later progressed to Graves' ophthalmopathy.

The genes are TRBV6-1 and TRBJ1-5; no clear D. V lost 6 bases and J lost 5, with 11 bases in between. Germline V gene sequence: CDR1 MNHNS, CDR2 SASEGT. The CDR3 is made up of 13 amino acids. The CDR3 loop is CASSALGHQPQHF. The DNA for the CDR3 is TGTGCCAGCAGCGCCCTAGGACATCAGCCCCAGCATTTT.

The genes are TRBV11-3 and TRBJ2-2, with 8 bases lining up with TRBD2. The length of the CDR3 is 14 residues. CDR1 SGHNT and CDR2 YENEEA come from the germline V gene. V trimming: 6 bases; J trimming: 5 bases; junction bases outside the gene matches: 5. The CDR3 bases are TGTGCCAGCAGACAGAGCGGGAGTACCGGGGAGCTGTTTTTT. Translating it yields CASRQSGSTGELFF.

The genes are TRBV19 and TRBJ2-5, with D uncertain. Trimming left V 5 bases short and J 5 bases short, with 12 bases between. CDR1 and CDR2 from the germline V gene are LNHDA and SQIVND (reference sequence). This CDR3 is built from 13 residues. Here the CDR3 reads CASSLWQSETQYF. The CDR3 coding sequence is TGTGCCAGTAGTCTATGGCAGTCTGAGACCCAGTACTTC.

This clonotype came up many times. V and J are TRBV24-1 and TRBJ1-2; 7 nucleotides line up with TRBD1. The CDR3 is 13 amino acids. With 8 bases clipped from V and 8 bases from J, the junction kept 10 bases outside the gene matches. Germline assignment: CDR1 KGHDR and CDR2 SFDVKD. CDR3 in amino acids: CATKGQNANGYTF. The CDR3 nucleotides are TGTGCCACCAAGGGACAGAATGCGAACGGCTACACCTTC.

The V and J genes are TRBV7-9 and TRBJ1-1, with D tentatively TRBD1 (6 bases). The V gene lost 5 bases and the J gene lost 10 bases, with 23 bases spanning the gap. CDR3 length equals 15 residues. Germline CDR1 reads SEHNR; CDR2 reads FQNEAQ (reference sequence). The CDR3 region is CASSPTYAGGAGAFF. Here the CDR3 DNA reads TGTGCCAGCAGCCCAACCTACGCTGGGGGCGCAGGAGCTTTCTTT.

The gene calls are TRBV6-1 and TRBJ2-4; the match to TRBD1 covers 7 bases. The V segment lost 7 bases and the J segment 1 base; nucleotides outside the gene matches: 4. This CDR3 spans 14 amino acids. The germline gives CDR1 MNHNS, CDR2 SASEGT. This chain's CDR3 is CASTTGWAKNIQYF. The CDR3 DNA sequence: TGTGCCAGCACGACAGGGTGGGCCAAAAACATTCAGTACTTC.

The rearrangement uses TRBV12-3 or TRBV12-4 and TRBJ1-1; D is uncertain. The germline V and J ends were trimmed by 6 bases and 7 bases, with 21 bases remaining between them. The CDR3 has 15 amino acids. DNA for the CDR3: TGTGCCAGCAGCATCACAGCCAATCCGAATCATGAAGCTTTCTTT. This gives the protein CASSITANPNHEAFF.

The table lists this clonotype with many counts. The chain joins TRBV5-6 to TRBJ2-2; 7 bases agree with TRBD1. V gave up 4 bases and J gave up 5 bases; unmatched junction bases: 8. CDR3 length: 15 residues. Germline loops: CDR1 SGHDT, CDR2 YYEEEE. The CDR3 nucleotides are TGTGCCAGCAGCCAGGACAGGATTCCTACCGGGGAGCTGTTTTTT. Protein: CASSQDRIPTGELFF.

This clonotype appeared many times. This CDR3 reads CSVESDRTGELFF. In DNA, the CDR3 is TGCAGCGTTGAAAGCGACAGGACCGGGGAGCTGTTTTTT. The chain employs TRBV29-1 and TRBJ2-2; TRBD1 is a possible D gene (6 bases). This CDR3 is built from 13 residues. V lost 2 bases and J 5 bases, leaving 9 bases between the germline ends. Germline CDR1 and CDR2: SQVTM and ANQGSEA.

This clonotype came up many times. The chain couples TRBV12-3 or TRBV12-4 to TRBJ2-7; 8 nucleotides line up with TRBD1. The CDR3 is made up of 16 amino acids. V lost 2 bases to trimming and J lost 7 bases; unmatched junction nucleotides: 13. CDR3 sequence: CASSLWWGRGLDEQYF. In nucleotides, the CDR3 is TGTGCCAGCAGTTTATGGTGGGGCAGGGGGCTGGATGAGCAGTACTTC.

This clonotype was counted ten times or more. This chain connects TRBV6-1 to TRBJ1-2; tentatively, D is TRBD1 (5 bases). Trimming left V 1 base short and J 2 bases short, with 5 bases between. This CDR3 contains 13 residues. Germline values: CDR1 MNHNS, CDR2 SASEGT. This CDR3 is CASSEGQNYGYTF. The CDR3 DNA is TGTGCCAGCAGTGAAGGACAGAACTATGGCTACACCTTC.

This rearrangement joins TRBV12-3 or TRBV12-4 to TRBJ1-2; D call uncertain. V dropped 10 bases and J dropped 2 bases, with 14 bases sitting between them. The CDR3 extends over 13 amino acids. This CDR3 is CATHPQLNYGYTF. The DNA of the CDR3 is TGTGCCACCCACCCTCAGTTGAACTATGGCTACACCTTC.

V and J are TRBV6-1 and TRBJ1-1, with unresolved D. This CDR3 is 14 amino acids long. Between the trimmed V and J ends, which lost 2 bases and 4 bases, there was a span of 11 bases. CDR1 is MNHNS and CDR2 is SASEGT in the germline V gene. CDR3: CASSESLRGTEAFF. The CDR3 DNA reads TGTGCCAGCAGTGAATCTCTCAGAGGCACTGAAGCTTTCTTT.

This clonotype has just a few counts. The chain links TRBV18 to TRBJ1-5; no definite D call. Trimming took 3 bases from V and 2 from J, leaving 14 bases between them. This CDR3 region has 16 residues. CDR1 KGHSH and CDR2 LQKENI come from the germline V gene. DNA of the CDR3: TGTGCCAGCTCACCGGTACCGTTATTGGGCAATCAGCCCCAGCATTTT. It yields the protein CASSPVPLLGNQPQHF.

This clonotype was counted only a few times. This sequence joins TRBV12-3 or TRBV12-4 and TRBJ2-5; TRBD1 might be the D (6 bases). CDR3 length: 14 amino acids. V lost 6 bases and J lost 0, with 11 bases in between. CDR3 amino acids: CASSTGTHQETQYF. DNA of the CDR3: TGTGCCAGCAGCACCGGGACACACCAAGAGACCCAGTACTTC.

This clonotype appeared many times. This sequence joins TRBV12-3 or TRBV12-4 and TRBJ1-1; no clear D gene. The CDR3 runs to 13 residues. The ends were cut back, 1 base at V and 6 bases at J, with 9 bases in the middle. The CDR3 DNA reads as TGTGCCAGCAGTTTAGGCCAGGATGCTGAAGCTTTCTTT. This translates into CASSLGQDAEAFF.

This clonotype was picked up many times. The chain combines TRBV4-1 with TRBJ1-2; D gene unclear. The germline V gene encodes CDR1 MGHRA and CDR2 YSYEKL. V lost 3 bases and J lost 4, with 6 bases in between. The CDR3 sequence is 12 residues long. The CDR3 sequence: CASSHSFYGYTF. CDR3 DNA sequence: TGCGCCAGCAGCCACAGCTTCTATGGCTACACCTTC.

CDR3 sequence reads: CASSRSGPLQETQYF. The CDR3 DNA follows: TGCGCCAGCAGCCGATCCGGGCCTCTCCAAGAGACCCAGTACTTC. This chain joins TRBV4-1 and TRBJ2-5; unclear D gene. Germline-derived CDR1 and CDR2 are MGHRA and YSYEKL. This CDR3 contains 15 residues. Between the trimmed V and J ends, which lost 4 bases and 1 base, there was a span of 13 bases.

This clonotype was seen repeatedly, ten times or more. This rearrangement joins TRBV6-2 or TRBV6-3 to TRBJ2-2; 16 bases match TRBD2. This CDR3 comprises 19 residues. With V trimmed by 2 bases and J by 3 bases, 6 bases remained unmatched. Germline CDR1 and CDR2: MNHEY and SVGEGT. CDR3 sequence reads: CASSYTGLAGGPDTGELFF. CDR3 coding DNA: TGTGCCAGCAGTTACACGGGACTAGCGGGAGGGCCGGACACCGGGGAGCTGTTTTTT.

This clonotype was picked up many times. This chain joins TRBV5-1 and TRBJ2-5, with 8 nucleotides matching TRBD1. Germline V lookup: CDR1 SGHRS, CDR2 YFSETQ. Trimming cost V 4 bases and J 5 bases; bases outside gene matches: 10. This CDR3 contains 15 residues. The CDR3 DNA reads as TGCGCCAGCAGCAAAGCGACAGGGGACGGGGAGACCCAGTACTTC. As protein: CASSKATGDGETQYF. The variable domain in full, completed from reference TRBV5-1 and TRBJ2-5, reads KAGVTQTPRYLIKTRGQQVTLSCSPISGHRSVSWYQQTPGQGLQFLFEYFSETQRNKGNFPGRFSGRQFSNSRSEMNVSTLELGDSALYLCASSKATGDGETQYFGPGTRLLVL.

The chain recombines TRBV6-1 with TRBJ2-2, with D perhaps matching TRBD1 or TRBD2 (7 bases each). Germline V gene lookup returns CDR1 MNHNS and CDR2 SASEGT. Trimming removed 6 bases from V and 2 bases from J, with 16 bases in between. This CDR3 has 16 amino acids. This chain's CDR3 is CASRGGTVYNTGELFF. In DNA form, the CDR3 reads TGTGCCAGCAGGGGGGGGACAGTCTATAACACCGGGGAGCTGTTTTTT.